Below are 30 T cell receptor beta chains sequenced from a single sample in a study of beta chain features in type 1 diabetes. The investigators reverse transcribed all of the isolated RNA, so they sequenced expressed TCRB transcripts. Libraries were prepared by immunoSEQ multiplex PCR; TCRdb keeps only in-frame clonotypes and omits some of them. The repertoire holds approximately 140,000 clones, with around 51% as singletons. Sequenced sample: Tregs from blood. Source of these receptors: a young man in good health.

The chain combines TRBV27 with TRBJ1-2, with D possibly being TRBD1 (6 bases). Per germline, CDR1 MNHEY and CDR2 SMNVEV (reference sequence). The CDR3 runs to 16 residues. V gave up 2 bases and J gave up 3 bases, with 16 bases separating them. The CDR3 spells CASSLAPLTGHYGYTF. As DNA, the CDR3 is TGTGCCAGCAGTTTAGCCCCCCTAACAGGGCACTATGGCTACACCTTC.

The V gene is TRBV10-3, the J gene TRBJ2-7; 10 nucleotides line up with TRBD1. CDR1 and CDR2 from the germline V gene are ENHRY and SYGVKD. This CDR3 is built from 13 residues. CDR3 sequence (DNA): TGTATCACATCCGGGACAGGGGTGTACGAGCAGTACTTC. Translation gives CITSGTGVYEQYF.

The chain recombines TRBV30 with TRBJ2-1; D not resolved. Germline V lookup: CDR1 GTSNPN, CDR2 SVGIG (reference sequence). The CDR3 spans 11 residues. Trimming took off 5 bases at V and 8 bases at J, with 10 bases between the two ends. CDR3 residues: CAWAISDEQFF. CDR3 nucleotides: TGTGCCTGGGCGATATCCGATGAGCAGTTCTTC.

Concerning this clone itself: The DNA is omitted, as the CDR3 cannot be located on it reliably, and the CDR3 follows TCRdb's listing. CDR3 sequence: CASILGASGRAEETQYF. The gene calls are TRBV7-3 and TRBJ2-5; the table's D gene call, TRBD2, was not cross checked with the DNA. The CDR3 spans 17 amino acids, including both terminal residues. Germline V gene lookup returns CDR1 SGHTA and CDR2 FQGTGA.

The chain uses TRBV4-3 and TRBJ2-1; TRBD2 matches 8 bases. Losses at the gene ends were 0 bases for V and 2 bases for J; bases not matched to a gene: 6. Germline CDR1 is LGHNA and CDR2 is YSLEER. This CDR3 has 17 residues. In DNA, the CDR3 is TGCGCCAGCAGCCAAGATTTGGCGGGGGGCGCCTACAATGAGCAGTTCTTC. Amino acids: CASSQDLAGGAYNEQFF.

This clone was seen just once. V gene TRBV10-3 combines with J gene TRBJ2-3; perhaps TRBD2 as D (6 bases). The germline V and J ends were trimmed by 6 bases and 2 bases, with 12 bases remaining between them. The CDR3 is 14 residues long. Germline lookup yields CDR1 ENHRY and CDR2 SYGVKD. The CDR3 reads CAISHGLNTDTQYF. The CDR3 region has the DNA TGTGCCATCAGCCATGGACTAAACACAGATACGCAGTATTTT.

J is TRBJ1-2 and V is TRBV6-1; 8 bases are shared with TRBD1. J was trimmed by 7 bases and V by 6 bases; bases with no gene match: 7. The CDR3 runs to 13 residues. The germline V gene encodes CDR1 MNHNS and CDR2 SASEGT. CDR3 nucleotides: TGTGCCAGCAGCATTTCAGGGGGCGTTGGCTACACCTTC. Translating gives CASSISGGVGYTF.

V usage is TRBV7-2 and J usage is TRBJ1-6, with 7 bases lining up with TRBD1. This CDR3 is built from 15 residues. The J segment lost 7 bases and the V segment lost 5 bases, leaving 8 bases of the junction unmatched. Germline values: CDR1 SGHTA, CDR2 FQGNSA. CDR3 residues: CASSINRGTNSPLHF. The CDR3 DNA sequence: TGTGCCAGCAGCATAAACAGGGGTACGAATTCACCCCTCCACTTT.

In its sample, this clone was seen a few times. The chain recombines TRBV29-1 with TRBJ2-7; 8 bases fit TRBD1. J lost 4 bases, V lost 2 bases, and 10 bases had no gene match. The germline gives CDR1 SQVTM, CDR2 ANQGSEA. The length of the CDR3 is 15 residues. This CDR3 is CSVEYGDRGSYEQYF. The CDR3 DNA reads as TGCAGCGTTGAATATGGAGACAGGGGCTCTTACGAGCAGTACTTC.

This clone was counted between two and nine times. J is TRBJ1-3 and V is TRBV11-1; D gene ambiguous. This CDR3 contains 15 residues. The V gene lost 2 bases and the J gene lost 0 bases, with 8 bases spanning the gap. CDR1 is SGHAT and CDR2 is FQDESV in the germline V gene (reference sequence). The CDR3 loop reads CASSLRGSSGNTIYF. The DNA of the CDR3 is TGTGCCAGCAGCTTACGCGGCAGCTCTGGAAACACCATATATTTT.

The CDR3, as DNA: TGTGCCAGCAGCTTAGCGACAGGGGGTGGCTACACCTTC. Translating gives CASSLATGGGYTF. The chain uses TRBV7-2 and TRBJ1-2, with TRBD1 identical over 9 bases. This CDR3 is 13 amino acids long. The J segment lost 7 bases and the V segment lost 0 bases, leaving 0 bases of the junction unmatched. CDR1 SGHTA and CDR2 FQGNSA come from the germline V gene.

The genes are TRBV28 and TRBJ2-3, with 8 nucleotides matching TRBD2. The junction had 17 bases not matched to a gene; V was cut back by 6 bases and J by 6 bases. CDR1 and CDR2 from the germline V gene are MDHEN and SYDVKM. This CDR3 comprises 17 residues. The DNA for the CDR3 is TGTGCCAGCAGCCCAAATAAGCGGGAGCTGGGTGGGGATACGCAGTATTTT. The encoded protein is CASSPNKRELGGDTQYF.

The chain combines TRBV29-1 with TRBJ2-1, with 11 bases matching TRBD2. The junction had 11 bases not matched to a gene; V was cut back by 7 bases and J by 9 bases. CDR1 SQVTM and CDR2 ANQGSEA come from the germline V gene. The CDR3 is 14 amino acids. The CDR3 sequence is CSAVRLAGLTEQFF. The CDR3 DNA is TGCAGCGCCGTGAGACTAGCGGGATTAACTGAGCAGTTCTTC.

This clone has a handful of counts. The chain links TRBV18 to TRBJ1-2; possibly TRBD1 for D (6 bases). From germline, CDR1 is KGHSH and CDR2 LQKENI. V gave up 6 bases and J gave up 5 bases, with 13 bases separating them. The CDR3 extends over 13 amino acids. CDR3 DNA sequence: TGTGCCAGCTCCACCTCAGGGGAGTATGGCTACACCTTC. Its translation is CASSTSGEYGYTF.

The rearrangement uses TRBV7-2 and TRBJ2-1, with TRBD1 matching over 7 bases. Germline V gene lookup returns CDR1 SGHTA and CDR2 FQGNSA. The V segment lost 4 bases and the J segment 5 bases; nucleotides outside the gene matches: 8. There are 15 residues in the CDR3. The chain's CDR3 is CASSYRQGRHNEQFF. Here the CDR3 DNA reads TGTGCCAGCAGCTATCGACAGGGAAGGCACAATGAGCAGTTCTTC.

V usage is TRBV2 and J usage is TRBJ1-2; 7 bases are shared with TRBD1. Germline V gene data show CDR1 as SNHLY and CDR2 as FYNNEI. This CDR3 region has 12 residues. Trimming at V came to 7 bases and at J to 4 bases, leaving 3 bases not matched to a gene. The CDR3 is CASKAGGYGYTF. In nucleotides, the CDR3 is TGTGCCAGCAAGGCAGGGGGCTATGGCTACACCTTC.

The V call is TRBV7-2, the J call TRBJ2-7; 9 bases align to TRBD1. Losses at the gene ends were 4 bases for V and 4 bases for J; bases not matched to a gene: 2. Germline V gene lookup returns CDR1 SGHTA and CDR2 FQGNSA. This CDR3 is built from 13 residues. The CDR3 coding sequence is TGTGCCAGCAGCTACGGGACAGGGTACGAGCAGTACTTC. This codes for CASSYGTGYEQYF.

The chain couples TRBV7-9 to TRBJ1-2; D not resolved. Germline CDR1 and CDR2: SEHNR and FQNEAQ (reference sequence). Trimming left V 3 bases short and J 3 bases short, with 8 bases between. CDR3 length: 13 amino acids. CDR3 protein: CASSFTRDYGYTF. The CDR3 DNA reads TGTGCCAGCAGCTTTACTCGAGACTATGGCTACACCTTC.

This clone came up a few times. V is TRBV7-9 and J is TRBJ2-1; tentatively, D is TRBD1 (6 bases). CDR3 length: 14 residues. Germline-derived CDR1 and CDR2 are SEHNR and FQNEAQ (reference sequence). Trimming took 1 base from V and 6 from J, leaving 10 bases between them. The CDR3 reads CASSLGYRVNEQFF. In DNA, the CDR3 is TGTGCCAGCAGCTTAGGGTACAGGGTCAATGAGCAGTTCTTC.

CDR3 region: CASSQPGREQFF. The DNA of the CDR3 is TGTGCCAGCAGTCAACCCGGGAGGGAGCAGTTCTTC. V gene TRBV7-3 combines with J gene TRBJ2-1; 7 nucleotides agree with TRBD2. There are 12 residues in the CDR3. CDR1 and CDR2 (germline): SGHTA, FQGTGA. Trimming took 6 bases from V and 10 from J; bases not matched to a gene: 6.

This clone was detected a few times. The CDR3 here is CASSQADTAKNIQYF. As DNA, the CDR3 is TGTGCCAGCAGCCAGGCTGATACCGCCAAAAACATTCAGTACTTC. The gene calls are TRBV4-2 and TRBJ2-4; no clear D gene. V was trimmed by 3 bases and J by 1 base, leaving 10 bases between them. CDR3 size: 15 residues. Germline V CDR1 and CDR2: LGHNA, YNFKEQ.

This clone was detected a few times. The V call is TRBV19, the J call TRBJ2-5, with 8 bases fitting TRBD1. CDR1 LNHDA and CDR2 SQIVND come from the germline V gene (reference sequence). The J segment lost 5 bases and the V segment lost 6 bases, leaving 2 bases of the junction unmatched. The CDR3 length is 12 residues. The CDR3 DNA sequence: TGTGCCAGTAGGCGACAGGGGGAGACCCAGTACTTC. Its protein is CASRRQGETQYF.

The chain employs TRBV7-9 and TRBJ1-4; 9 bases fit TRBD1. Germline CDR1 reads SEHNR; CDR2 reads FQNEAQ (reference sequence). This CDR3 has 15 amino acids. V gave up 5 bases and J gave up 4 bases; unmatched junction bases: 5. The CDR3 region has the DNA TGTGCCAGCAGCACACACAGGGGGCGTAATGAAAAACTGTTTTTT. This gives the protein CASSTHRGRNEKLFF. The full variable domain, its missing parts supplied by reference TRBV7-9 and TRBJ1-4, is DTGVSQNPRHKITKRGQNVTFRCDPISEHNRLYWYRQTLGQGPEFLTYFQNEAQLEKSRLLSDRFSAERPKGSFSTLEIQRTEQGDSAMYLCASSTHRGRNEKLFFGSGTQLSVL.

The V and J genes are TRBV7-2 and TRBJ1-2, with 9 bases matching TRBD1. V shed 5 bases, J shed 4 bases, and the junction held 5 bases outside the gene matches. CDR3 length: 14 residues. Germline lookup yields CDR1 SGHTA and CDR2 FQGNSA. The CDR3 DNA reads TGTGCCAGCAGCCGGGACAGGGCACTCTATGGCTACACCTTC. Translation: CASSRDRALYGYTF.

The genes are TRBV6-5 and TRBJ2-7, with TRBD2 matching 15 bases. Germline V CDR1 and CDR2: MNHEY, SVGAGI. CDR3 length equals 14 residues. The trim removed 6 bases at V and 12 bases at J, leaving 9 bases unmatched. CDR3: CASRSGLAGGIGYF. The CDR3 DNA is TGTGCCAGCAGATCGGGACTAGCGGGGGGAATCGGGTACTTC.

This sequence joins TRBV9 and TRBJ2-2; possible D gene TRBD1, 5 bases. The V gene lost 3 bases and the J gene lost 1 base, with 13 bases spanning the gap. Per germline, CDR1 SGDLS and CDR2 YYNGEE. The CDR3 is 16 residues long. The CDR3 spells CASSAQVSLNTGELFF. CDR3 sequence (DNA): TGTGCCAGCAGCGCACAGGTTTCGTTGAACACCGGGGAGCTGTTTTTT. Looking up the rest from reference TRBV9 and TRBJ2-2 gives the full variable domain: DSGVTQTPKHLITATGQRVTLRCSPRSGDLSVYWYQQSLDQGLQFLIQYYNGEERAKGNILERFSAQQFPDLHSELNLSSLELGDSALYFCASSAQVSLNTGELFFGEGSRLTVL.

This chain links TRBV7-2 with TRBJ1-2, with a weak D call TRBD1 (6 bases). The V end was cut by 3 bases, the J end by 4 bases, with 9 bases between. The CDR3 length is 13 residues. Germline CDR1 reads SGHTA; CDR2 reads FQGNSA. CDR3 region: CASSFGQLYGYTF. The CDR3, as DNA: TGTGCCAGCAGCTTTGGACAGCTCTATGGCTACACCTTC.

The chain joins TRBV6-5 to TRBJ2-1; 7 bases are a match to TRBD2. Germline loops: CDR1 MNHEY, CDR2 SVGAGI. The CDR3 sequence is 15 residues long. V lost 10 bases to trimming and J lost 6 bases; unmatched junction nucleotides: 15. The CDR3 reads CATTSVRLVGNEQFF. In DNA, the CDR3 is TGTGCCACCACTAGCGTTCGTCTGGTGGGCAATGAGCAGTTCTTC.

Only a few counts were recorded for this clone. V usage is TRBV28 and J usage is TRBJ2-7; D may be TRBD1 (5 bases). Deletions cut 8 bases from V and 1 base from J, with 15 bases between. The germline V gene has CDR1 MDHEN and CDR2 SYDVKM. CDR3 length: 14 amino acids. The CDR3 bases are TGTGCCAGCCGCAGGGATGGGCATTCCTACGAGCAGTACTTC. Translation gives CASRRDGHSYEQYF.

This clone was picked up a small number of times. V gene TRBV7-9 combines with J gene TRBJ2-2; tentative D call: TRBD2 (5 bases). The CDR3 totals 17 residues. In germline, CDR1 is SEHNR, CDR2 FQNEAQ (reference sequence). V was shortened by 1 base and J by 5 bases, with 17 bases between the two germline ends. The CDR3 DNA follows: TGTGCCAGCAGCTTAGAGTGGGCTGGAGGATTGACCGGGGAGCTGTTTTTT. Translated, it gives CASSLEWAGGLTGELFF.